This T cell receptor (beta chain) comes out of a study of patients and donors after allogeneic stem cell transplantation. This clonotype was counted a few times. TCRdb independently ran MiXCR on the RT-PCR reads; one entry per CDR3 protein. The sample shows hundreds of thousands of distinct CDR3 sequences, 13% to 15% of them seen only once. This CDR3 region has 11 residues. CDR1 is SQVTM and CDR2 is ANQGSEA in the germline V gene. J lost 8 bases, V lost 6 bases, and 3 bases had no gene match. The V call is TRBV29-1, the J call TRBJ1-2; 10 bases agree with TRBD1. This TCR derives from a human donor who was either an allogeneic HSCT recipient or a stem cell or donor lymphocyte infusion donor (not recorded which). It is not recorded whose cells these are; they may come from a transplant donor. Source material: blood, either unsorted or a sorted T cell fraction (not recorded which). CDR3 protein: CSVGQGGGYTF. CDR3 DNA sequence: TGCAGCGTAGGACAGGGGGGCGGCTACACCTTC.